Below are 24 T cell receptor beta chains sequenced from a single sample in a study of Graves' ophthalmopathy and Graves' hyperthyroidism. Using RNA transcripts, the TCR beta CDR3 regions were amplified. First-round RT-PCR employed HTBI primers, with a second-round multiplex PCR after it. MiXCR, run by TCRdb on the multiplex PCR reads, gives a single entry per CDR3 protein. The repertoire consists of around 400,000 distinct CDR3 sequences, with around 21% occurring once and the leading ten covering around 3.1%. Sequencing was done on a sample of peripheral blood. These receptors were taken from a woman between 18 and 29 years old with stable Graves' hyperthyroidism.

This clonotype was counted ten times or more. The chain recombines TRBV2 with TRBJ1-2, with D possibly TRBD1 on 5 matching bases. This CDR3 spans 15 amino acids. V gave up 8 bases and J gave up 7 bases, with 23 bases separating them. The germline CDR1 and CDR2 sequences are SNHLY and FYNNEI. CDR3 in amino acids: CASARGVPTVGGYTF. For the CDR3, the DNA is TGTGCCAGCGCACGAGGGGTTCCTACTGTCGGTGGCTACACCTTC.

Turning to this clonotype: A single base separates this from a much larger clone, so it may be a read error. The DNA for the CDR3 is TGCAGCGTTGAGTATGGACAGGGGAACTATGGCTACACCTTC. Translating it yields CSVEYGQGNYGYTF. The chain joins TRBV29-1 to TRBJ1-2; 9 nucleotides agree with TRBD1. This CDR3 spans 14 amino acids. V lost 3 bases and J lost 2; bases outside the gene matches: 4. CDR1 and CDR2 from the germline V gene are SQVTM and ANQGSEA.

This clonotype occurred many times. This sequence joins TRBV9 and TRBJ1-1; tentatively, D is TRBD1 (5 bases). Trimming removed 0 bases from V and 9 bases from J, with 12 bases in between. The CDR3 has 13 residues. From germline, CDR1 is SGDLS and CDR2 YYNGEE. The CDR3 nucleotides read TGTGCCAGCAGCGTAGTCCCCTCGGGGCAAGCTTTCTTT. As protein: CASSVVPSGQAFF.

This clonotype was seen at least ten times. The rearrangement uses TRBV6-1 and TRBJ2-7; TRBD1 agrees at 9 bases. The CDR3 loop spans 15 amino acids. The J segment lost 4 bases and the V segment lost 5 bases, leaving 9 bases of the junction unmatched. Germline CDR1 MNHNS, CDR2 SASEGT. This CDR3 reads CASSRYRGRFYEQYF. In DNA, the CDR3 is TGTGCCAGCAGTCGATACAGGGGGCGCTTTTACGAGCAGTACTTC.

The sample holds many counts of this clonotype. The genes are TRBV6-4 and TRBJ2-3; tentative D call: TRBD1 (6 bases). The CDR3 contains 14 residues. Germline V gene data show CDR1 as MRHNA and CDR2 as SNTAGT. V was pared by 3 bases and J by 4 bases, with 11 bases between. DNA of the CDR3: TGTGCCAGCAGTGATTCCTCAGGGGCAGATACGCAGTATTTT. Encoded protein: CASSDSSGADTQYF.

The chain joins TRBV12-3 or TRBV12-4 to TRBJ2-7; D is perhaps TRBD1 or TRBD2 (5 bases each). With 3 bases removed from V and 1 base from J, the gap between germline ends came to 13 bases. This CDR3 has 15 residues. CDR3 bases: TGTGCCAGCAGTTTGGTCGGGGCAGAATCCTACGAGCAGTACTTC. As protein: CASSLVGAESYEQYF.

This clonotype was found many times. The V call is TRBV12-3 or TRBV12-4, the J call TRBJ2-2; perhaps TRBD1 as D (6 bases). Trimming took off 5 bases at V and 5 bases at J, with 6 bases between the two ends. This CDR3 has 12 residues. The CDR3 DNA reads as TGTGCCAGCAGTCAGGGGACCGGGGAGCTGTTTTTT. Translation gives CASSQGTGELFF.

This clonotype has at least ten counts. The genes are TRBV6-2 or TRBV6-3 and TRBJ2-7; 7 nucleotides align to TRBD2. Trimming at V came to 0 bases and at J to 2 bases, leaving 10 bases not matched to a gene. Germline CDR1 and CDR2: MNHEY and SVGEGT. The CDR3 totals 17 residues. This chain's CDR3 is CASSYSLAGGVTYEQYF. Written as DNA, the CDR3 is TGTGCCAGCAGTTACTCGTTAGCGGGTGGCGTTACCTACGAGCAGTACTTC.

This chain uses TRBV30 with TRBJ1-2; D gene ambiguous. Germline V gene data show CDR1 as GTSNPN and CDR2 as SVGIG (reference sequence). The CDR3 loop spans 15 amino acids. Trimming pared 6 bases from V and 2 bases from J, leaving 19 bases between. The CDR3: CACRATPSWNYGYTF. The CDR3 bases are TGTGCCTGCCGAGCGACACCCTCTTGGAACTATGGCTACACCTTC. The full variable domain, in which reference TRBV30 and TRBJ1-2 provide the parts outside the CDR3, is SQTIHQWPATLVQPVGSPLSLECTVEGTSNPNLYWYRQAAGRGLQLLFYSVGIGQISSEVPQNLSASRPQDRQFILSSKKLLLSDSGFYLCACRATPSWNYGYTFGSGTRLTVV.

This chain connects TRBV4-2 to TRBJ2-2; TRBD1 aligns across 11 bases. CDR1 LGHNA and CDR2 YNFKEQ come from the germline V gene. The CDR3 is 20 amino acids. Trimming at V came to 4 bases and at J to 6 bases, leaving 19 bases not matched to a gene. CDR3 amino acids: CASSPGTGGPLVHLSGELFF. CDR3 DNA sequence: TGTGCCAGCAGCCCGGGGACAGGGGGGCCCCTGGTACACCTTTCCGGGGAGCTGTTTTTT.

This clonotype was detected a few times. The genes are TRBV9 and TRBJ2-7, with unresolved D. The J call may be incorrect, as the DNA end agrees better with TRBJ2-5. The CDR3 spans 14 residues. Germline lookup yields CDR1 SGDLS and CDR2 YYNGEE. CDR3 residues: CASSPTDYQETQYF. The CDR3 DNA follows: TGTGCCAGCAGCCCAACAGATTACCAAGAGACCCAGTACTTC.

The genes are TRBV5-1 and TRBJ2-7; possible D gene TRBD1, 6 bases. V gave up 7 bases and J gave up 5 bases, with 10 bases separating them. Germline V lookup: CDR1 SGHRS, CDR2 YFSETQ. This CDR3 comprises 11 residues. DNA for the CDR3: TGCGCCAGCCAACAGGGAAACGAGCAGTACTTC. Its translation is CASQQGNEQYF.

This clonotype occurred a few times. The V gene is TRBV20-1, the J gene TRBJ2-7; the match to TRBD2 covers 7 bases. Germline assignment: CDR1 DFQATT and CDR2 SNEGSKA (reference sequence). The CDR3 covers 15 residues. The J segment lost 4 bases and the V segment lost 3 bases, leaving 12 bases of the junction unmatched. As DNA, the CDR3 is TGCAGTGCTAGCGGCGGGAGTCTCGGGGTTTACGAGCAGTACTTC. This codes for CSASGGSLGVYEQYF.

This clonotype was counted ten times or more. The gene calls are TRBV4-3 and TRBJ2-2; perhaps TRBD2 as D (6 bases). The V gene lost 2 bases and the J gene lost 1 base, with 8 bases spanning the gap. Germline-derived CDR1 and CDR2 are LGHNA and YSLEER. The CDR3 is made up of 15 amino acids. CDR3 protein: CASSQKGLNTGELFF. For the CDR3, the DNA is TGCGCCAGCAGCCAAAAGGGACTGAACACCGGGGAGCTGTTTTTT.

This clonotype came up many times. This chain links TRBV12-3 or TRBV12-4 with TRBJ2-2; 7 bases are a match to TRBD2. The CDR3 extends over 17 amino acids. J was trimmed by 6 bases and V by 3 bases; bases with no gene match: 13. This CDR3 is CASSLAMGLTRSGELFF. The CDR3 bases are TGTGCCAGCAGTTTGGCTATGGGACTAACCCGCTCCGGGGAGCTGTTTTTT.

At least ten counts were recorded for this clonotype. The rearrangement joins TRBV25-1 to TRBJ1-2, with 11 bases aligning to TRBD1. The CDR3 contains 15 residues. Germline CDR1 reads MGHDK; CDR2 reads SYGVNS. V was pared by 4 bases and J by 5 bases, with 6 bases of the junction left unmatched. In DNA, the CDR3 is TGTGCCAGCAGTGGAGGGACAGGGGGTCGGTATGGCTACACCTTC. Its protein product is CASSGGTGGRYGYTF.

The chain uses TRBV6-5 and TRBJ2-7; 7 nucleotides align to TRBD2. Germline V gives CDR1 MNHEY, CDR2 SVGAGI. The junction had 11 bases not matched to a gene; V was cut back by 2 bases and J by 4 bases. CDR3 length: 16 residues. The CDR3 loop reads CASSYPLGGIGYEQYF. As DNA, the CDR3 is TGTGCCAGCAGTTACCCCCTGGGAGGGATTGGGTACGAGCAGTACTTC.

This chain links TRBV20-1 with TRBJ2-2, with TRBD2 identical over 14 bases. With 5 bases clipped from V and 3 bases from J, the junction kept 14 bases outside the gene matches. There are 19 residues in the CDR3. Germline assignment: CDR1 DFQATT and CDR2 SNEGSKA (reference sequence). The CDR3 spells CSAPRSGTSGSLYTGELFF. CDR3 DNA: TGCAGTGCTCCCCGGTCCGGGACTAGCGGGAGCTTATACACCGGGGAGCTGTTTTTT.

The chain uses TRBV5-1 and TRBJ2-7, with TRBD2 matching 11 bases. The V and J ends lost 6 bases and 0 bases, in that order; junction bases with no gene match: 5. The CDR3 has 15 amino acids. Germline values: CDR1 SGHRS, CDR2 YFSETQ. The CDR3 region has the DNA TGCGCCAGCATGTCGGGACTAGCGGACTCCTACGAGCAGTACTTC. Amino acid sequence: CASMSGLADSYEQYF.

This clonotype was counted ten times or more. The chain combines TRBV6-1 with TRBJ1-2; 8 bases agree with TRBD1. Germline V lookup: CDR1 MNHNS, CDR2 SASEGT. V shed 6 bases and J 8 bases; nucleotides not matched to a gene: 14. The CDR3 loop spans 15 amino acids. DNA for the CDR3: TGTGCCAGCAGCGGTAGAACAGGGGGGAACTGCGGCTACACCTTC. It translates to CASSGRTGGNCGYTF.

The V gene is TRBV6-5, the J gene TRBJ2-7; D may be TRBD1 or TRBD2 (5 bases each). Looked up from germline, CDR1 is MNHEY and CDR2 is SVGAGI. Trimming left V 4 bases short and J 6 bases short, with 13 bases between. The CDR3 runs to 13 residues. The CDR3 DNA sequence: TGTGCCAGCAGTTGGGACCCGCCGGTCGAGCAGTACTTC. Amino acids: CASSWDPPVEQYF.

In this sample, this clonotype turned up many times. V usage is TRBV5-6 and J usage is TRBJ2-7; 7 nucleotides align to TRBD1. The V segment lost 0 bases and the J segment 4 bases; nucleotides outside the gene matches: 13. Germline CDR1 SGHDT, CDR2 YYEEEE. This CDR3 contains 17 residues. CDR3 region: CASSLVGMTGLGYEQYF. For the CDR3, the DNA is TGTGCCAGCAGCTTGGTTGGCATGACAGGGTTGGGTTACGAGCAGTACTTC. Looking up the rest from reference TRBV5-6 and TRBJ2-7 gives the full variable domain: DAGVTQSPTHLIKTRGQQVTLRCSPKSGHDTVSWYQQALGQGPQFIFQYYEEEERQRGNFPDRFSGHQFPNYSSELNVNALLLGDSALYLCASSLVGMTGLGYEQYFGPGTRLTVT.

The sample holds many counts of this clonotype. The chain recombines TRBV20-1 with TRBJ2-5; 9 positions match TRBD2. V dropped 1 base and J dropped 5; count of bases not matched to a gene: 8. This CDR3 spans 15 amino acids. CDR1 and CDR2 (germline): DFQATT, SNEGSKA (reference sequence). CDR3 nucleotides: TGCAGTGCTAGAGGAAATAGCGGGAGCGGGGAGACCCAGTACTTC. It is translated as CSARGNSGSGETQYF.

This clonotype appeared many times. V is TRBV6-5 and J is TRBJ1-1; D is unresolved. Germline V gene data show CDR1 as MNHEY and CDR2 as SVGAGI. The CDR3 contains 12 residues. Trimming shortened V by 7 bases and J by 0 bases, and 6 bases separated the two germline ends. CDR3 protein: CASKRMNTEAFF. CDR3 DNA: TGTGCCAGCAAACGGATGAACACTGAAGCTTTCTTT.